These 8 T cell receptor beta chains came from one sample sequenced in a study of shared clonotypes between healthy human individuals. Sequenced by immunoSEQ multiplex PCR; TCRdb stores in-frame clones only, minus some. The sample has about 460,000 clones; roughly three quarters are singletons. Sequences were obtained from PBMCs. The receptors stem from a middle-aged woman in good health. Some clones in this sample may be carry-over from other donors' samples.

This clone came up many times. Other DNA sequences in this specimen translate into the identical CDR3. The chain is built from TRBV30 and TRBJ2-5, with D maybe TRBD2 (5 bases). The CDR3 loop spans 14 amino acids. Germline V gene data show CDR1 as GTSNPN and CDR2 as SVGIG (reference sequence). Trimming removed 1 base from V and 2 bases from J, with 11 bases in between. Here the CDR3 reads CAWSEGGSQETQYF. Written as DNA, the CDR3 is TGTGCCTGGAGTGAAGGAGGCAGTCAAGAGACCCAGTACTTC.

V and J are TRBV6-5 and TRBJ1-3, with D unclear. Trimming removed 0 bases from V and 0 bases from J, with 9 bases in between. The CDR3 extends over 16 amino acids. The germline gives CDR1 MNHEY, CDR2 SVGAGI. The CDR3 nucleotides read TGTGCCAGCAGTTACTCTCGCCGCAGCTCTGGAAACACCATATATTTT. Amino acids: CASSYSRRSSGNTIYF.

This clone was seen just once. The DNA for the CDR3 is TGTGCCAGTGAGGATAGCAATCAGCCCCAGCATTTT. Translating gives CASEDSNQPQHF. The chain couples TRBV28 to TRBJ1-5; D is unresolved. The CDR3 is made up of 12 amino acids. CDR1 and CDR2 (germline): MDHEN, SYDVKM. V lost 9 bases and J lost 0, with 6 bases in between.

About this clone itself: Other DNA sequences from this sample encode an identical CDR3 as well. The chain recombines TRBV5-4 with TRBJ1-1; TRBD1 might be the D (6 bases). Trimming pared 0 bases from V and 0 bases from J, leaving 9 bases between. The germline V gene has CDR1 SGHNT and CDR2 YYREEE (reference sequence). The CDR3 covers 15 residues. The CDR3 reads CASSLAGGLNTEAFF. CDR3 coding DNA: TGTGCCAGCAGCTTGGCGGGGGGGCTGAACACTGAAGCTTTCTTT.

The chain employs TRBV28 and TRBJ1-1, with D perhaps TRBD1 (5 bases). The CDR3 has 12 amino acids. Per germline, CDR1 MDHEN and CDR2 SYDVKM. The ends were cut back, 7 bases at V and 8 bases at J, with 14 bases in the middle. The CDR3 sequence: CASMGGIWEAFF. In DNA form, the CDR3 reads TGTGCCAGCATGGGGGGGATCTGGGAAGCTTTCTTT. Full variable domain (rest looked up from reference TRBV28 and TRBJ1-1): DVKVTQSSRYLVKRTGEKVFLECVQDMDHENMFWYRQDPGLGLRLIYFSYDVKMKEKGDIPEGYSVSREKKERFSLILESASTNQTSMYLCASMGGIWEAFFGQGTRLTVV.

The chain employs TRBV14 and TRBJ2-3; 8 bases map to TRBD2. The CDR3 has 15 residues. The V and J ends lost 4 bases and 4 bases, in that order; junction bases with no gene match: 7. From germline, CDR1 is SGHDN and CDR2 FVKESK. CDR3 nucleotide sequence: TGTGCCAGCAGCCGCGGACTAGCCCCCGCAGATACGCAGTATTTT. It specifies CASSRGLAPADTQYF.

This chain joins TRBV10-3 and TRBJ2-7; no clear D. The germline V and J ends were trimmed by 3 bases and 7 bases, with 13 bases remaining between them. The CDR3 sequence is 13 residues long. Looked up from germline, CDR1 is ENHRY and CDR2 is SYGVKD. CDR3: CAISEYGVDEQYF. The CDR3 DNA sequence: TGTGCCATCAGTGAATACGGCGTTGATGAGCAGTACTTC.

V is TRBV27 and J is TRBJ1-5; D is uncertain. V was cut by 6 bases and J by 5 bases, with 11 bases left in between. Germline V lookup: CDR1 MNHEY, CDR2 SMNVEV (reference sequence). The CDR3 loop spans 13 amino acids. In DNA, the CDR3 is TGTGCCAGCAGCCCAACATATGATCAGCCCCAGCATTTT. The encoded protein is CASSPTYDQPQHF.